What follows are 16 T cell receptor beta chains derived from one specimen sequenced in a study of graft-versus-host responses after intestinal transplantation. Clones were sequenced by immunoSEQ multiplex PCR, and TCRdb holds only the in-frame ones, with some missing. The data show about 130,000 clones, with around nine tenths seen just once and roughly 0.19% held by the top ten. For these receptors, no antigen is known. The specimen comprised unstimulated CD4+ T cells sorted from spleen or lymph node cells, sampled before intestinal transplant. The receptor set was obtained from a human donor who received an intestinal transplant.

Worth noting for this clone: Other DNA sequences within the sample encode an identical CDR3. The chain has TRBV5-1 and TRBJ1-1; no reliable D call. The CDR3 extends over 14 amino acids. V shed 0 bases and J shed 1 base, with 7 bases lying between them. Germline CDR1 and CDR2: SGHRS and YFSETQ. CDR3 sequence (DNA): TGCGCCAGCAGCTTGGGGGTTGGGAACACTGAAGCTTTCTTT. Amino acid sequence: CASSLGVGNTEAFF.

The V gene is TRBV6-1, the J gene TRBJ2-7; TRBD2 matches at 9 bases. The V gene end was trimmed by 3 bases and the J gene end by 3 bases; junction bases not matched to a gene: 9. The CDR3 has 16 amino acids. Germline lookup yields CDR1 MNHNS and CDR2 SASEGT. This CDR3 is CASSELSGRPYYEQYF. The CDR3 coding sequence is TGTGCCAGCAGTGAGTTAAGCGGGAGGCCATACTACGAGCAGTACTTC.

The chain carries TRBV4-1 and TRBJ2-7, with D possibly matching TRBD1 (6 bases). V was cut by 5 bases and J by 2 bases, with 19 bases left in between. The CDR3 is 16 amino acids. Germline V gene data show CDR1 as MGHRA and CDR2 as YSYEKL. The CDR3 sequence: CASSSRTTGTPYEQYF. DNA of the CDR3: TGCGCCAGCAGCTCGCGGACGACAGGCACCCCCTACGAGCAGTACTTC.

The CDR3 here is CASSGGALYQETQYF. The DNA of the CDR3 is TGCGCCAGCAGCGGGGGGGCATTGTACCAAGAGACCCAGTACTTC. V is TRBV5-1 and J is TRBJ2-5, with D possibly being TRBD2 (7 bases). CDR3 length: 15 amino acids. Germline CDR1 and CDR2: SGHRS and YFSETQ. V was clipped by 4 bases and J by 0 bases, with 13 bases between them.

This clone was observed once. CDR3 in DNA: TGCGCCAGCAGCTTGGGACTAGCGGGAGACGAGCAGTACTTC. As protein: CASSLGLAGDEQYF. The gene calls are TRBV5-1 and TRBJ2-7, with TRBD2 matching over 12 bases. The germline gives CDR1 SGHRS, CDR2 YFSETQ. The V segment lost 0 bases and the J segment 5 bases; nucleotides outside the gene matches: 0. CDR3 length: 14 residues.

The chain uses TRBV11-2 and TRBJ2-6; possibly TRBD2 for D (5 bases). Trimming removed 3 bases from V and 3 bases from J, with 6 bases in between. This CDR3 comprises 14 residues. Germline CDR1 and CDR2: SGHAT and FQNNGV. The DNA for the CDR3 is TGTGCCAGCAGCTTTGCGGGTGGGGCCAACGTCCTGACTTTC. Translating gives CASSFAGGANVLTF.

The CDR3 is CASSERAGVRGYTF. The CDR3 DNA reads TGCGCCAGCAGTGAGAGGGCCGGGGTTCGCGGCTACACCTTC. The chain employs TRBV10-2 and TRBJ1-2; D is uncertain. V lost 2 bases and J 8 bases, leaving 15 bases between the germline ends. The CDR3 has 14 amino acids. The germline V gene has CDR1 WSHSY and CDR2 SAAADI.

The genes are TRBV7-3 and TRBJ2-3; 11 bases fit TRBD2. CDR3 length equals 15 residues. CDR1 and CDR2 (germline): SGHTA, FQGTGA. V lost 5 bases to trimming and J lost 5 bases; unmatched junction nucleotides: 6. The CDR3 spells CASSGGLAVRDTQYF. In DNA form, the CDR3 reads TGTGCCAGCAGCGGGGGACTAGCGGTTCGAGATACGCAGTATTTT.

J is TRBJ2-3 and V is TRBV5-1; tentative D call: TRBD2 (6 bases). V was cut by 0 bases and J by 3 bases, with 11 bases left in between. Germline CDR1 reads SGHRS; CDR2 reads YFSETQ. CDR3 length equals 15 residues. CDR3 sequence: CASSLAGGGTDTQYF. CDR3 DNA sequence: TGCGCCAGCAGCTTGGCTGGGGGAGGAACAGATACGCAGTATTTT.

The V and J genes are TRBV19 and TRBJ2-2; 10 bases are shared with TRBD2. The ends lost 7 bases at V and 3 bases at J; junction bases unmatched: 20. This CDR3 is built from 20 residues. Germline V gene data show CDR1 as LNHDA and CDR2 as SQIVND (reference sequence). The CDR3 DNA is TGTGCCAGTATCGAGCGGGGTGGAAGCGGGAGGGCCCGTGACACCGGGGAGCTGTTTTTT. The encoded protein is CASIERGGSGRARDTGELFF.

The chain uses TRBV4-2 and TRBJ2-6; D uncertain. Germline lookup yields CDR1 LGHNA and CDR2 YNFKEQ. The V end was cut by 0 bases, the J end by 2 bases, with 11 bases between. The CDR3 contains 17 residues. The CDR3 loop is CASSQDASVTGANVLTF. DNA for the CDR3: TGTGCCAGCAGCCAAGATGCGTCCGTAACTGGGGCCAACGTCCTGACTTTC.

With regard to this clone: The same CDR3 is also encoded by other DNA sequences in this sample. The CDR3 bases are TGCGCCAGCAGCCTTACCGGGACAGGGACCTACGAGCAGTACTTC. Amino acid sequence: CASSLTGTGTYEQYF. The J gene is TRBJ2-7, the V gene TRBV5-1; 9 bases match TRBD1. This CDR3 is 15 amino acids long. J lost 2 bases, V lost 4 bases, and 7 bases had no gene match. The germline V gene has CDR1 SGHRS and CDR2 YFSETQ.

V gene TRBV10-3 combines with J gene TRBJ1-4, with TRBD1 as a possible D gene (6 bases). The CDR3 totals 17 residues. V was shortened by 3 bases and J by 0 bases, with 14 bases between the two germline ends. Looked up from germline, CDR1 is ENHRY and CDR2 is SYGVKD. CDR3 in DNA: TGTGCCATCAGTGATGGACAGCCAAAAGCAACTAATGAAAAACTGTTTTTT. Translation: CAISDGQPKATNEKLFF.

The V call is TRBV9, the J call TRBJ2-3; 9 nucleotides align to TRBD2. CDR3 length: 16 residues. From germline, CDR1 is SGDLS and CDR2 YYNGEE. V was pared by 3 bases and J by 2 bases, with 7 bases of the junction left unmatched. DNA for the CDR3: TGTGCCAGCAGCGCTTTACCGGGACTAGCCACAGATACGCAGTATTTT. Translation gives CASSALPGLATDTQYF. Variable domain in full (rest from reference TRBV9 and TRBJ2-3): DSGVTQTPKHLITATGQRVTLRCSPRSGDLSVYWYQQSLDQGLQFLIQYYNGEERAKGNILERFSAQQFPDLHSELNLSSLELGDSALYFCASSALPGLATDTQYFGPGTRLTVL.

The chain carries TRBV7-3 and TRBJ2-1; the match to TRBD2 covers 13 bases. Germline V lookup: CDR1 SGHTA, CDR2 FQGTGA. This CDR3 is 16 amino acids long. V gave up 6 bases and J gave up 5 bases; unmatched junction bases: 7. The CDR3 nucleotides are TGTGCCAGCAGGGCGACTAGCGGGAGGCCGGACAATGAGCAGTTCTTC. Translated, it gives CASRATSGRPDNEQFF.

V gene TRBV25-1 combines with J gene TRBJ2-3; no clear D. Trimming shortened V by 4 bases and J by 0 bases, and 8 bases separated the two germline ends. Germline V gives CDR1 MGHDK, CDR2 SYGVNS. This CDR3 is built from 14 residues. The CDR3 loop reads CASSGVSSTDTQYF. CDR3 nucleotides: TGTGCCAGCAGTGGGGTGTCTAGCACAGATACGCAGTATTTT.